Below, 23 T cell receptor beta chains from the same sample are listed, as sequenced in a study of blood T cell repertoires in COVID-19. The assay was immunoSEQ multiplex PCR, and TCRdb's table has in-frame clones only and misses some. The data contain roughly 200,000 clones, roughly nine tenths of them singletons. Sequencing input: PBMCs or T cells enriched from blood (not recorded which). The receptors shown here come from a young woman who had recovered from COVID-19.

In DNA form, the CDR3 reads TGTGCCAGCAGTGAACGGGGGAGGGCTGAAGCTTTCTTT. Protein: CASSERGRAEAFF. V usage is TRBV6-1 and J usage is TRBJ1-1; perhaps TRBD1 as D (5 bases). V dropped 2 bases and J dropped 6 bases, with 10 bases sitting between them. From germline, CDR1 is MNHNS and CDR2 SASEGT. The CDR3 has 13 residues.

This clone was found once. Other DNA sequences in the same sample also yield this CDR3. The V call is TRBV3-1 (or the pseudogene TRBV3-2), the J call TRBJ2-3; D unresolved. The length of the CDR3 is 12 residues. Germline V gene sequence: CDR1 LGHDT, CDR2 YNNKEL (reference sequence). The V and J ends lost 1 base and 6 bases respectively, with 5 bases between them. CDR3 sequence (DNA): TGTGCCAGCAGCCAAGTGTCGGATACGCAGTATTTT. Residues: CASSQVSDTQYF.

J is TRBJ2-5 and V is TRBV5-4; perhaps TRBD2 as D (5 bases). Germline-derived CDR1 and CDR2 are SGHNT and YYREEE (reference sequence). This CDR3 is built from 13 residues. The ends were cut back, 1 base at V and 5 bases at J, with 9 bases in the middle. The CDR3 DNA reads TGTGCCAGCAGCTTGAGAGGGCTGGAGACCCAGTACTTC. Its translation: CASSLRGLETQYF. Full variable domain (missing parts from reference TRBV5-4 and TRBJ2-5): ETGVTQSPTHLIKTRGQQVTLRCSSQSGHNTVSWYQQALGQGPQFIFQYYREEENGRGNFPPRFSGLQFPNYSSELNVNALELDDSALYLCASSLRGLETQYFGPGTRLLVL.

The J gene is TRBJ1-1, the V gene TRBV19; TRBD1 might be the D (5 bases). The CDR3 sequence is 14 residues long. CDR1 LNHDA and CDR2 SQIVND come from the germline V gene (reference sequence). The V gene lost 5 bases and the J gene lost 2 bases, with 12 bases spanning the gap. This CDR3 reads CASSQRGPNTEAFF. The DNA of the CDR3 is TGTGCCAGTAGTCAGCGGGGACCCAACACTGAAGCTTTCTTT.

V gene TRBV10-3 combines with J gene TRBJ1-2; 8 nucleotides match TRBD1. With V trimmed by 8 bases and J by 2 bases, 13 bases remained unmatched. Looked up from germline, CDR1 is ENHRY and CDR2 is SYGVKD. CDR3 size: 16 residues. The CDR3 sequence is CAILGRQGPENYGYTF. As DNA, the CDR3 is TGTGCCATCCTGGGGCGACAGGGGCCTGAAAACTATGGCTACACCTTC.

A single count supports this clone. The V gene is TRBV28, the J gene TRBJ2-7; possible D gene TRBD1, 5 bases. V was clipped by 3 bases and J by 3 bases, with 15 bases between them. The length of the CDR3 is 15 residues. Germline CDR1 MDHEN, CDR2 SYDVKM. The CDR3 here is CASSLPRTYHYEQYF. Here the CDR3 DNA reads TGTGCCAGCAGTTTGCCCCGGACATATCACTACGAGCAGTACTTC.

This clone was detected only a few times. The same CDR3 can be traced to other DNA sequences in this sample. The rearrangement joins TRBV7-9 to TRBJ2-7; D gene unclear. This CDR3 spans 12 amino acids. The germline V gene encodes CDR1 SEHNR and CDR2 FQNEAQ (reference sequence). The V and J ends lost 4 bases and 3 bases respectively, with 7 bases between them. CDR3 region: CASSSNSYEQYF. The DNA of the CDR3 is TGTGCCAGCAGCTCAAACAGCTACGAGCAGTACTTC.

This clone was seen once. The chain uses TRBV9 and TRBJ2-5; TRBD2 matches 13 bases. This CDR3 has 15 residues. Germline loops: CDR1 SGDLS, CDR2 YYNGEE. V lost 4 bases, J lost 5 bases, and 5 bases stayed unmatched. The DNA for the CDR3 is TGTGCCAGCAGCTCCGGGACTAGCGGGGTTGAGACCCAGTACTTC. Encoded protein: CASSSGTSGVETQYF. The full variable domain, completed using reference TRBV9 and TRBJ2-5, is DSGVTQTPKHLITATGQRVTLRCSPRSGDLSVYWYQQSLDQGLQFLIQYYNGEERAKGNILERFSAQQFPDLHSELNLSSLELGDSALYFCASSSGTSGVETQYFGPGTRLLVL.

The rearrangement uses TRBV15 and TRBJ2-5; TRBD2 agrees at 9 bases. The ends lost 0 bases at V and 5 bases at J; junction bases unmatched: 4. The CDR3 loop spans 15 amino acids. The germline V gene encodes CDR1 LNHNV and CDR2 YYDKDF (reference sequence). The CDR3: CATSRDLRGGETQYF. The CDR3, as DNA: TGTGCCACCAGCAGAGATCTGCGGGGGGGGGAGACCCAGTACTTC. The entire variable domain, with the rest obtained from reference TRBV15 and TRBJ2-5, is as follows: DAMVIQNPRYQVTQFGKPVTLSCSQTLNHNVMYWYQQKSSQAPKLLFHYYDKDFNNEADTPDNFQSRRPNTSFCFLDIRSPGLGDTAMYLCATSRDLRGGETQYFGPGTRLLVL.

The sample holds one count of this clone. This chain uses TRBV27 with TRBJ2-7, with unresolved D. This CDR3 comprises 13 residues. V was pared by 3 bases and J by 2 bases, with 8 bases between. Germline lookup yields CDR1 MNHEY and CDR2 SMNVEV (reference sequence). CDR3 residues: CASSFGSPYEQYF. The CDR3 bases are TGTGCCAGCAGTTTCGGGTCCCCCTACGAGCAGTACTTC.

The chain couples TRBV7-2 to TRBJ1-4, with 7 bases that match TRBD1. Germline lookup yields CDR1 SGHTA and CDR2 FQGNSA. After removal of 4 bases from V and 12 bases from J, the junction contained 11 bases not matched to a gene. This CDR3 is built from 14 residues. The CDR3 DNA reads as TGTGCCAGCAGCTGGGACCAGGGTACAGGGGAACTGTTTTTT. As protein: CASSWDQGTGELFF.

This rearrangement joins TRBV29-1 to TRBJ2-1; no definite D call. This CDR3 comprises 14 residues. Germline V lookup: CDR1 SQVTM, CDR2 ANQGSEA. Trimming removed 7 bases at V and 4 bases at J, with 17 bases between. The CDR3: CSAKRGGLYNEQFF. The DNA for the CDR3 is TGCAGCGCAAAGCGCGGCGGTCTATACAATGAGCAGTTCTTC.

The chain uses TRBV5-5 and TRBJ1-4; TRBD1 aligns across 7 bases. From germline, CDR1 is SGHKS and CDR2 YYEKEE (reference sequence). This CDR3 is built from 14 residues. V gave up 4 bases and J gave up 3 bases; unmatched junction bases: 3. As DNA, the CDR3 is TGTGCCAGCAGCCTGGACAGGTCTAATGAAAAACTGTTTTTT. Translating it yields CASSLDRSNEKLFF.

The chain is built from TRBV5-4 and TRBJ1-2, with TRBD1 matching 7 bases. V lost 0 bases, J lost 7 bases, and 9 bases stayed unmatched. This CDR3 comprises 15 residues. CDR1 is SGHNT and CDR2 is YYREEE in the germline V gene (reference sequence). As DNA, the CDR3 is TGTGCCAGCAGCTTGGTGGTAGGGGGCGCGTCTGGCTACACCTTC. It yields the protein CASSLVVGGASGYTF. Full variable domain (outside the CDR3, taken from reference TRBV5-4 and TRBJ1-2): ETGVTQSPTHLIKTRGQQVTLRCSSQSGHNTVSWYQQALGQGPQFIFQYYREEENGRGNFPPRFSGLQFPNYSSELNVNALELDDSALYLCASSLVVGGASGYTFGSGTRLTVV.

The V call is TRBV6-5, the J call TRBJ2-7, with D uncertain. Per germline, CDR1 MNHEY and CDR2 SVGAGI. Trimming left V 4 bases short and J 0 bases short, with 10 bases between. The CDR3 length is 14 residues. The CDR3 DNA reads TGTGCCAGCAGTTCGTTTACCAGCTCCTACGAGCAGTACTTC. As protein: CASSSFTSSYEQYF.

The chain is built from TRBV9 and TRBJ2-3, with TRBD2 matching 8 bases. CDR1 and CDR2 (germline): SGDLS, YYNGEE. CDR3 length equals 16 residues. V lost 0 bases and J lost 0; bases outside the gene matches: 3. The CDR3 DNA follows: TGTGCCAGCAGCGTAGGGAGCGGGGGTAGCACAGATACGCAGTATTTT. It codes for CASSVGSGGSTDTQYF.

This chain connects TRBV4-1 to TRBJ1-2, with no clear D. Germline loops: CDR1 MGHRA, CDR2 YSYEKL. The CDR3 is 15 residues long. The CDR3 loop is CDTKRDRDWDYGYTF. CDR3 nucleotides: TGCGACACGAAAAGAGATCGGGATTGGGACTATGGCTACACCTTC.

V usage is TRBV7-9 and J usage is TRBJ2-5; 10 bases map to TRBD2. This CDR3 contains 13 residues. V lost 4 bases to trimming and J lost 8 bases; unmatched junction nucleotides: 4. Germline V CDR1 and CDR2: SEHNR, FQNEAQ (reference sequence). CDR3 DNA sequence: TGTGCCAGCAGCTCTAGCGGGGGCGATACCCAGTACTTC. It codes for CASSSSGGDTQYF.

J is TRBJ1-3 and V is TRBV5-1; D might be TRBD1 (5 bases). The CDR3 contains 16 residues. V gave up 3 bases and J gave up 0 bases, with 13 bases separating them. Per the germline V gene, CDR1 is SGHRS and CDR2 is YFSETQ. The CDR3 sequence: CASSSRQSYSGNTIYF. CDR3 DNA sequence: TGCGCCAGCAGCTCTAGACAGAGTTACTCTGGAAACACCATATATTTT.

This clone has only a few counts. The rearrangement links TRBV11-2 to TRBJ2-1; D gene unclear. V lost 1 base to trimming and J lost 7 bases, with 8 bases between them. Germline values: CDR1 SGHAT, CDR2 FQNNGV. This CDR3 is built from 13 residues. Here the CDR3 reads CASSLGAPNEQFF. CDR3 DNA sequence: TGTGCCAGCAGCTTAGGCGCCCCGAATGAGCAGTTCTTC.

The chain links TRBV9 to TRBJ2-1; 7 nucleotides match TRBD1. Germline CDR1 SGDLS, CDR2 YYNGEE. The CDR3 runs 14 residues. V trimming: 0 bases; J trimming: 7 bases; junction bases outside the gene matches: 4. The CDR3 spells CASSVAGGWNEQFF. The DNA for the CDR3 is TGTGCCAGCAGCGTAGCAGGGGGATGGAATGAGCAGTTCTTC. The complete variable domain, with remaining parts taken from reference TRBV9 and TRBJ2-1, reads DSGVTQTPKHLITATGQRVTLRCSPRSGDLSVYWYQQSLDQGLQFLIQYYNGEERAKGNILERFSAQQFPDLHSELNLSSLELGDSALYFCASSVAGGWNEQFFGPGTRLTVL.

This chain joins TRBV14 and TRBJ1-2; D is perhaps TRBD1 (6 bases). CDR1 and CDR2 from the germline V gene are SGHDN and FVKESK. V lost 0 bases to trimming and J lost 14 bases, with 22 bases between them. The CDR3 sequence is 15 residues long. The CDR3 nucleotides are TGTGCCAGCAGCCAAGATTTCTCAAGGCAGGGGAAGCGGACCTTC. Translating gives CASSQDFSRQGKRTF.

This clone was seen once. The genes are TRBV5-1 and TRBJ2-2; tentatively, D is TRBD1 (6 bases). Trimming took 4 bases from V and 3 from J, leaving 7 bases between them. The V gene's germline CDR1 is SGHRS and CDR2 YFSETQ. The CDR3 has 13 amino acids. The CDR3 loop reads CASSTGYTGELFF. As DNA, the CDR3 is TGCGCCAGCAGCACAGGGTACACCGGGGAGCTGTTTTTT.